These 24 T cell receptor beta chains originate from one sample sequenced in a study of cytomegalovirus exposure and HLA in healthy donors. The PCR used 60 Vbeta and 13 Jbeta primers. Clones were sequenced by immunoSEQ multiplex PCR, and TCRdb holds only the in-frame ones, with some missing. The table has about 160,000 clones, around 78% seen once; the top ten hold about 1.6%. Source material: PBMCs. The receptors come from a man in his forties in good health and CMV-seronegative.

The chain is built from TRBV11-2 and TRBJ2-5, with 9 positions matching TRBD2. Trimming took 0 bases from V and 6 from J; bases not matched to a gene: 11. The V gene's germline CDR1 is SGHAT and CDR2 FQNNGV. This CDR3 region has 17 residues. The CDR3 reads CASSLDSGGRARKTQYF. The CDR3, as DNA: TGTGCCAGCAGCTTAGATTCGGGCGGGAGGGCCAGGAAGACCCAGTACTTC.

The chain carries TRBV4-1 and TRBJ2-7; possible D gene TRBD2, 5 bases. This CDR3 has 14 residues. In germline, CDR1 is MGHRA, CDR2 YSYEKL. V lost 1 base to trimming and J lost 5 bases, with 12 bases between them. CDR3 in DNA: TGCGCCAGCAGCCAAGCGGACGGTAGCGACGAGCAGTACTTC. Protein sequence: CASSQADGSDEQYF.

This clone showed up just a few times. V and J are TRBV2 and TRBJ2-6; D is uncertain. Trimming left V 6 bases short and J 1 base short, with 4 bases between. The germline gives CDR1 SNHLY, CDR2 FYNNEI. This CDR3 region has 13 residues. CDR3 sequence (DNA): TGTGCCAGCAGCGGTTCTGGGGCCAACGTCCTGACTTTC. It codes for CASSGSGANVLTF.

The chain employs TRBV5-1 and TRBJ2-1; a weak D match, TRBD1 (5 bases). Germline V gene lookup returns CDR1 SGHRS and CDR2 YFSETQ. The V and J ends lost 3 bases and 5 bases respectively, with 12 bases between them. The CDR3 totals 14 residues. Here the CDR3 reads CASSYRTRNNEQFF. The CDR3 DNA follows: TGCGCCAGCAGCTACAGGACGAGGAACAATGAGCAGTTCTTC.

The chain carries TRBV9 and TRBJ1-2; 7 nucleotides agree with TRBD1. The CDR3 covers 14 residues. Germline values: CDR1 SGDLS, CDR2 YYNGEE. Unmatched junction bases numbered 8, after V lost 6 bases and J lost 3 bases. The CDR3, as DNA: TGTGCCAGCACACCATCAACAGGGGACTATGGCTACACCTTC. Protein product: CASTPSTGDYGYTF.

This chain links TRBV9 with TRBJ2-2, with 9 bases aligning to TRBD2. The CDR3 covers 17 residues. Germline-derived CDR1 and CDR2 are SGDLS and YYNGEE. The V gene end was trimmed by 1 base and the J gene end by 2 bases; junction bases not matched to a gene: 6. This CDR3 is CASSVSGLASNTGELFF. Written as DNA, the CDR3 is TGTGCCAGCAGCGTAAGCGGACTAGCGAGTAACACCGGGGAGCTGTTTTTT.

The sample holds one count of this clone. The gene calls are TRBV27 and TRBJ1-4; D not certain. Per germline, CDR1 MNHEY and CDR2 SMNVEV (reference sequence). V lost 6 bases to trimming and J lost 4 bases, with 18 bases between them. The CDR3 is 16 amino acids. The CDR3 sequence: CASRKVWVSGNEKLFF. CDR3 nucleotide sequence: TGTGCCAGCAGAAAGGTTTGGGTGTCGGGTAATGAAAAACTGTTTTTT.

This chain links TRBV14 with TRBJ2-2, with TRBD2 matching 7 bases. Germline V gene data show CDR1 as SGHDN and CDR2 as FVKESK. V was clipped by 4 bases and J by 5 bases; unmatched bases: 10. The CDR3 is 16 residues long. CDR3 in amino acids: CASSLLGGTWTGELFF. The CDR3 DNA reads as TGTGCCAGCAGCCTCCTCGGGGGGACCTGGACCGGGGAGCTGTTTTTT.

The CDR3 sequence: CASSPLGPSYEQYV. The CDR3 DNA is TGTGCCAGCAGCCCCTTGGGCCCTTCCTACGAGCAGTACGTC. The chain uses TRBV11-2 and TRBJ2-7, with D hard to call. Germline V gene data show CDR1 as SGHAT and CDR2 as FQNNGV. The CDR3 length is 14 residues. Trimming stripped 5 bases from V and 1 base from J, with 12 bases between.

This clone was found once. The CDR3 sequence is CASSPDIATEAFF. DNA for the CDR3: TGTGCCAGCAGCCCCGACATCGCCACTGAAGCTTTCTTT. The rearrangement joins TRBV9 to TRBJ1-1, with no clear D. The CDR3 is 13 residues long. Trimming removed 4 bases from V and 4 bases from J, with 11 bases in between. The germline CDR1 and CDR2 sequences are SGDLS and YYNGEE.

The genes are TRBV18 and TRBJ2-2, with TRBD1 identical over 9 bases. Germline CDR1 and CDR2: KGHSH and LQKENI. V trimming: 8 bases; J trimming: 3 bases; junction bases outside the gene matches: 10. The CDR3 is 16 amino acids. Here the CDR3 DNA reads TGTGCCAGCCGACTCACGGGGACAGGGCACACCGGGGAGCTGTTTTTT. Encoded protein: CASRLTGTGHTGELFF.

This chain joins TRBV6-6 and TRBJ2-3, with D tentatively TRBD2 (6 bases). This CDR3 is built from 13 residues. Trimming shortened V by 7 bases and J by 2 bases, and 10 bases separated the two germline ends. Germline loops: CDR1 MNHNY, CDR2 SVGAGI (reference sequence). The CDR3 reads CASIASATDTQYF. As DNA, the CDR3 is TGTGCCAGCATAGCTAGCGCCACAGATACGCAGTATTTT.

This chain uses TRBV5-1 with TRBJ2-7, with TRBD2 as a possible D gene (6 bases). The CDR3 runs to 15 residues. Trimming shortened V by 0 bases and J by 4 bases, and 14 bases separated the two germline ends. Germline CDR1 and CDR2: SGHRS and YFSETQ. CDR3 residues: CASSLDWRVAYEQYF. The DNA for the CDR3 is TGCGCCAGCAGCTTGGACTGGAGGGTGGCTTACGAGCAGTACTTC.

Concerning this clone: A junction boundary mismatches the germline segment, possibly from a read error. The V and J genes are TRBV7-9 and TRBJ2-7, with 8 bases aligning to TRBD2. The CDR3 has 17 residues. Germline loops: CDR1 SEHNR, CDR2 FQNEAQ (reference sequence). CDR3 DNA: TGTTCCAGCAGCTTCGGGGCTGGGGGACTAGGGAACTACGAGCAGTACTTC. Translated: CSSSFGAGGLGNYEQYF.

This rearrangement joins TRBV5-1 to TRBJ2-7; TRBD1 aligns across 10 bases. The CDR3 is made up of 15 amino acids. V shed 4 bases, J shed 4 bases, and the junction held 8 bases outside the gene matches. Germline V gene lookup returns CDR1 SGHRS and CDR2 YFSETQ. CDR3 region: CASSARQGAGYEQYF. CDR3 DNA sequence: TGCGCCAGCAGCGCCCGACAGGGGGCAGGGTACGAGCAGTACTTC.

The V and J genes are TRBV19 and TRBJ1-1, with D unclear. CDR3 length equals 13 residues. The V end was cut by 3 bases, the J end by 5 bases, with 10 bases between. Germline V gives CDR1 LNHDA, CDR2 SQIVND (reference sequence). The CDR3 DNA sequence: TGTGCCAGTAGTATTAGCTATGGGACTGAAGCTTTCTTT. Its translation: CASSISYGTEAFF.

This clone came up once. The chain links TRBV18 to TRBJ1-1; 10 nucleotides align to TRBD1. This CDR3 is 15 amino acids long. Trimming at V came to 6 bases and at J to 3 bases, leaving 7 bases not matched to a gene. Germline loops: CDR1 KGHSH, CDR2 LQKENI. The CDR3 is CASSRQGARDTEAFF. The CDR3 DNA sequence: TGTGCCAGCTCCCGACAGGGGGCACGGGACACTGAAGCTTTCTTT.

CDR3 sequence reads: CASTTGVRHNEQFF. The CDR3 DNA is TGTGCCAGCACCACGGGAGTTCGCCACAATGAGCAGTTCTTC. The chain joins TRBV6-6 to TRBJ2-1, with D perhaps matching TRBD2 (6 bases). The germline CDR1 and CDR2 sequences are MNHNY and SVGAGI (reference sequence). Trimming stripped 7 bases from V and 5 bases from J, with 15 bases between. The CDR3 consists of 14 residues.

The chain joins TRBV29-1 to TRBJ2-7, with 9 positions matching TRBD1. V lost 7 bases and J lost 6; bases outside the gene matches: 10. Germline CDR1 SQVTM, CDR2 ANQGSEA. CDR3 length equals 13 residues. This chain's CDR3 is CSGRDRERSEQYF. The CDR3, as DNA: TGCAGCGGCCGGGACAGGGAACGCTCCGAGCAGTACTTC.

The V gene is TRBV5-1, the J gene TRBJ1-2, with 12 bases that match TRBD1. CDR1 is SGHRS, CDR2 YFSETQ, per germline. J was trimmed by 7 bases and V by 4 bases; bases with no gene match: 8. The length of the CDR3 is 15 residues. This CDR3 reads CASSVGGQGARGYTF. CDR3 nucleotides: TGCGCCAGCAGCGTTGGGGGACAGGGGGCGCGTGGCTACACCTTC. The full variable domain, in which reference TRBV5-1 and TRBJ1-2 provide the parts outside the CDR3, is KAGVTQTPRYLIKTRGQQVTLSCSPISGHRSVSWYQQTPGQGLQFLFEYFSETQRNKGNFPGRFSGRQFSNSRSEMNVSTLELGDSALYLCASSVGGQGARGYTFGSGTRLTVV.

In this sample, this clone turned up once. For the CDR3, the DNA is TGTGCCAGCTCCATTACGCCGGGACAGGGGAGTGAAGCTTTCTTT. Its protein product is CASSITPGQGSEAFF. The chain links TRBV18 to TRBJ1-1; TRBD1 matches 10 bases. The junction had 11 bases not matched to a gene; V was cut back by 6 bases and J by 7 bases. The length of the CDR3 is 15 residues. CDR1 and CDR2 (germline): KGHSH, LQKENI.

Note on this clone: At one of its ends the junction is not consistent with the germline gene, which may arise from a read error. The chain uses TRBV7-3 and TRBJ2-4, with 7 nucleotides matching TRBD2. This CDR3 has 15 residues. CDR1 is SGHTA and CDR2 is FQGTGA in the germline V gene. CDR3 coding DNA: TGTGCCAGCGGATCGGGCGGGAGCCCCAAAAACAGTCAGTACTTC. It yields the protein CASGSGGSPKNSQYF. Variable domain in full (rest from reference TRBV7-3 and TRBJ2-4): GAGVSQTPSNKVTEKGKYVELRCDPISGHTALYWYRQSLGQGPEFLIYFQGTGAADDSGLPNDRFFAVRPEGSVSTLKIQRTERGDSAVYLCASGSGGSPKNSQYFGAGTRLSVL.

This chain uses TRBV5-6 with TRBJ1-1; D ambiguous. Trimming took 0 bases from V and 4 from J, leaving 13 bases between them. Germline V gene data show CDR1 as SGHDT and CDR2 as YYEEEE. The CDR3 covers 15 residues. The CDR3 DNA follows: TGTGCCAGCAGCTTGGACAAGCGAGGGAGCACTGAAGCTTTCTTT. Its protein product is CASSLDKRGSTEAFF.

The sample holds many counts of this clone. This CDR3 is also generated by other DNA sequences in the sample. CDR3 sequence reads: CAWTQGSTEAFF. In DNA form, the CDR3 reads TGTGCCTGGACCCAGGGCAGCACTGAAGCTTTCTTT. The chain employs TRBV30 and TRBJ1-1; weak D call: TRBD1 (5 bases). The CDR3 has 12 amino acids. V was clipped by 4 bases and J by 4 bases, with 10 bases between them. The V gene's germline CDR1 is GTSNPN and CDR2 SVGIG (reference sequence).